This T cell receptor (beta chain) was identified in a study of tumor-infiltrating lymphocytes in primary liver carcinoma. Regarding the study as a whole: Top-250-clone fractions were significantly higher in tumors than in blood (p = 0.039).

The source of the blood RNA was unsorted whole blood, and germline DNA was extracted as well. Donors were untreated and chronically infected with HBV. Of note for this clonotype: The antigen is not known.

Synthesis of TCR beta cDNA was carried out from 500 ng total RNA with a constant-region primer. Generation of the TCR beta libraries relied on three nested multiplex PCR rounds using slightly modified ARM-PCR. The first two PCR rounds used TRBV1-TRBV30 primers with a Cbeta primer, 10 cycles each. MiXCR, run by TCRdb on the multiplex PCR reads, gives a single entry per CDR3 protein. This sample carries 320,000 or so distinct CDR3 sequences, roughly 60% of them seen once, and the ten largest clones take 9% to 10%. The length of the CDR3 is 17 residues. Deletions cut 3 bases from V and 4 bases from J, with 19 bases between. The V gene's germline CDR1 is SGHAT and CDR2 FQNNGV.

The sequenced sample was peripheral blood. This sequence originates from a middle-aged man with primary liver carcinoma and hepatitis B virus infection. The chain uses TRBV11-2 and TRBJ2-1; perhaps TRBD2 as D (6 bases). Here the CDR3 reads CASSFGTAGGMYNEQFF. The CDR3 nucleotides read TGTGCCAGCAGCTTTGGGACTGCAGGAGGGATGTACAATGAGCAGTTCTTC.